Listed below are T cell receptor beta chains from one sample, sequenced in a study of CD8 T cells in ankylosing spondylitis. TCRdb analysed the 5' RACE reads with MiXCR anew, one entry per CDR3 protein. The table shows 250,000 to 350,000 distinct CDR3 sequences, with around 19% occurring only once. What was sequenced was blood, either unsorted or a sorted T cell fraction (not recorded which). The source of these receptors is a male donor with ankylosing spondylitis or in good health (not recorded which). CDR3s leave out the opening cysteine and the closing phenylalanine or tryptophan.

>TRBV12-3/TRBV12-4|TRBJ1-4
ASSLTALNEKLF
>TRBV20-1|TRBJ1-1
SARGGPEDTEAF
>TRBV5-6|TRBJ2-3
ASSPTGGFTDTQY
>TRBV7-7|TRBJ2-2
ASSFGGLTGELF
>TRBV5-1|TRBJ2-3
ASSPGTSGGTDTQY
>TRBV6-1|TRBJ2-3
ASTPVVSTDTQY
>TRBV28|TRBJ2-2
ASSPTSERNTGELF
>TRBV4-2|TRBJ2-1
ASSLRTSGEFSYNEQF
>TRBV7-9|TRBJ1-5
ASSSGSYDQPQH
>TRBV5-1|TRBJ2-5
ASSFGSWETQY
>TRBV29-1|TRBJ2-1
SPGGGTGDNEQF
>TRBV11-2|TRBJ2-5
ASTIKGFGETQY
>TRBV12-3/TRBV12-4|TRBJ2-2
ASTKGTANTGELF
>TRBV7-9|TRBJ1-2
ASSFGAKDGYT
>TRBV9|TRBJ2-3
ASSVSTSGVPYTDTQY
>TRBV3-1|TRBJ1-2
ASSSGTGSRASPVYT
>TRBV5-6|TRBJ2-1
ASSLFNSDNEQF
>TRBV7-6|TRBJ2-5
ASSLGGGITETQY